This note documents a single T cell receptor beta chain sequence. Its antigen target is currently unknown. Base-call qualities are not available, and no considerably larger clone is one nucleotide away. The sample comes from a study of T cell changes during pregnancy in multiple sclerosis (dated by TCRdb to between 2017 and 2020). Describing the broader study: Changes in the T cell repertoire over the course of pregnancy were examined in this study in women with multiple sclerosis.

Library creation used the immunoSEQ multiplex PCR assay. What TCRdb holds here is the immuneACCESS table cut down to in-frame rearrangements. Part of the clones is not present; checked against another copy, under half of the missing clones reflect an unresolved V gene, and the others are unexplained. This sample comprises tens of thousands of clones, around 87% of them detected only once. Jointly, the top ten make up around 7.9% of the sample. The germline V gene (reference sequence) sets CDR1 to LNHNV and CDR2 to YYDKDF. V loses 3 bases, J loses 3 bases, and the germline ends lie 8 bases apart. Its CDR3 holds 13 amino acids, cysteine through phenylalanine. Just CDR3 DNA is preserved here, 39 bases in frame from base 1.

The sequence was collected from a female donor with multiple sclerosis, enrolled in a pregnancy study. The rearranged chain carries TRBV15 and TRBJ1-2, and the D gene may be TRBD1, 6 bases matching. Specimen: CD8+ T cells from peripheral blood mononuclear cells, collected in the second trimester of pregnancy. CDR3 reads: CATSSAGDYGYTF. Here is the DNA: TGTGCCACCAGCAGTGCAGGGGACTATGGCTACACCTTC.